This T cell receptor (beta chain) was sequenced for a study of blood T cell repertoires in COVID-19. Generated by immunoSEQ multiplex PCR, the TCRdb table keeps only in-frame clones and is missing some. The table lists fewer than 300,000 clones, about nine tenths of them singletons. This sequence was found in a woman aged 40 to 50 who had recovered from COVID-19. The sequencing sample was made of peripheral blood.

In DNA, the CDR3 is TGTGCCAGCAGCCCCCGTCGCGGCGCTAGCACAGATACGCAGTATTTT. Residues: CASSPRRGASTDTQYF. This sequence joins TRBV7-6 and TRBJ2-3; D call uncertain. CDR1 SGHVS and CDR2 FNYEAQ come from the germline V gene. This CDR3 comprises 16 residues. The V end was cut by 5 bases, the J end by 0 bases, with 15 bases between.